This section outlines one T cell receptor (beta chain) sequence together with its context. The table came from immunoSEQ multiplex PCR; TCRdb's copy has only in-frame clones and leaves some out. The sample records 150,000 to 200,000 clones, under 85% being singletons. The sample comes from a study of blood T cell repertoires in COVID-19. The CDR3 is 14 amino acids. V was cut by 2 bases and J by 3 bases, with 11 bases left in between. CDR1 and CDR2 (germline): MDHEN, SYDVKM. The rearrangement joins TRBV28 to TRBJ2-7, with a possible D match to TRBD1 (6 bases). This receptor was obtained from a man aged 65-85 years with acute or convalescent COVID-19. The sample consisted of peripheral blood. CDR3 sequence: CASSLGGRNYEQYF. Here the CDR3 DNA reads TGTGCCAGCAGTTTAGGGGGCCGCAACTACGAGCAGTACTTC.